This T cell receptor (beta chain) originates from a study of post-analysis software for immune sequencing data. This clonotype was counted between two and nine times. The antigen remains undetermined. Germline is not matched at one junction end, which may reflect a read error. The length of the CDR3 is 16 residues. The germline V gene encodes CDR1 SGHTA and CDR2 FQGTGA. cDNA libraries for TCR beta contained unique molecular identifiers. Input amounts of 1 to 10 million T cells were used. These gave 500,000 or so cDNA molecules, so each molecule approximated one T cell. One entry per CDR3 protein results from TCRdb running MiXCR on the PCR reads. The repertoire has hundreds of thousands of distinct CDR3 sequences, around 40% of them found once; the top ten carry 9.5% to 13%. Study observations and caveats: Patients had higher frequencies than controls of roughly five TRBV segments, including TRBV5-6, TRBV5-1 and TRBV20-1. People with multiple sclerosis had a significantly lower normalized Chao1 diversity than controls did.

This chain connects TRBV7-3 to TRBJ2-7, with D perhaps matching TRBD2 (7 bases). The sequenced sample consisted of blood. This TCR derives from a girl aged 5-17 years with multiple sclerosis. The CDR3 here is CAGSLEGGTTRYEQYF. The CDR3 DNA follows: TGTGCCGGCAGCTTAGAGGGGGGGACGACACGCTACGAGCAGTACTTC. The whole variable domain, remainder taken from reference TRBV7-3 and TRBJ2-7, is GAGVSQTPSNKVTEKGKYVELRCDPISGHTALYWYRQSLGQGPEFLIYFQGTGAADDSGLPNDRFFAVRPEGSVSTLKIQRTERGDSAVYLCAGSLEGGTTRYEQYFGPGTRLTVT.